This entry lists 8 T cell receptor beta chains sequenced from one sample in a study of a mutant IDH1 vaccine in newly diagnosed glioma. The sample's time point: week 35, safety follow-up. The study gave 300 ug of mutant IDH1 20-mer peptide per vaccine dose, with topical imiquimod. These receptors have no identified antigens. Profiled with immunoSEQ multiplex PCR; TCRdb holds only in-frame clones, not every one. The repertoire holds tens of thousands of clones, with around 84% as singletons. The input for sequencing was PBMCs, taken from a glioma patient whose treatment included an IDH1 peptide vaccine. These receptors were collected from a woman under 30 with glioma.

The chain links TRBV29-1 to TRBJ2-1; D is undetermined. V was clipped by 2 bases and J by 8 bases, with 19 bases between them. Looked up from germline, CDR1 is SQVTM and CDR2 is ANQGSEA. CDR3 length: 15 amino acids. The CDR3, as DNA: TGCAGCGTTGAATGGGTATCGGACCCCCTCTATGAGCAGTTCTTC. Translation gives CSVEWVSDPLYEQFF.

This chain connects TRBV5-4 to TRBJ2-7, with D maybe TRBD2 (7 bases). The CDR3 extends over 15 amino acids. Germline assignment: CDR1 SGHNT and CDR2 YYREEE (reference sequence). Trimming stripped 2 bases from V and 6 bases from J, with 18 bases between. This CDR3 is CASSFQGGGLGEQYF. The CDR3 coding sequence is TGTGCCAGCAGCTTCCAGGGAGGGGGGCTCGGCGAGCAGTACTTC.

This clone was seen just once. The V call is TRBV19, the J call TRBJ2-2, with D uncertain. Germline V CDR1 and CDR2: LNHDA, SQIVND (reference sequence). The germline V and J ends were trimmed by 5 bases and 6 bases, with 13 bases remaining between them. CDR3 length equals 14 residues. As DNA, the CDR3 is TGTGCCAGTAGTCCCTGGGCGGCATCCGGGGAGCTGTTTTTT. This translates into CASSPWAASGELFF.

This sequence joins TRBV4-1 and TRBJ1-2; D remains unclear. The germline V gene has CDR1 MGHRA and CDR2 YSYEKL. Trimming took off 0 bases at V and 2 bases at J, with 7 bases between the two ends. The CDR3 has 14 amino acids. CDR3 protein: CASSQDRGNYGYTF. The CDR3 nucleotides are TGCGCCAGCAGCCAAGATCGAGGAAACTATGGCTACACCTTC.

This chain links TRBV19 with TRBJ1-5; D gene uncertain. Per the germline V gene, CDR1 is LNHDA and CDR2 is SQIVND (reference sequence). Trimming shortened V by 4 bases and J by 4 bases, and 17 bases separated the two germline ends. This CDR3 has 16 amino acids. The DNA of the CDR3 is TGTGCCAGTAGTACCCCACCCAATCAAAAAAATCAGCCCCAGCATTTT. Amino acids: CASSTPPNQKNQPQHF.

A few counts support this clone. V and J are TRBV27 and TRBJ1-1, with 7 positions matching TRBD1. Trimming took 0 bases from V and 5 from J; bases not matched to a gene: 18. Per the germline V gene, CDR1 is MNHEY and CDR2 is SMNVEV (reference sequence). CDR3 length equals 19 residues. Here the CDR3 DNA reads TGTGCCAGCAGTTTATCGCTCACTTCGTTGACAGGGAAGAGGACTGAAGCTTTCTTT. Its protein product is CASSLSLTSLTGKRTEAFF.

This chain uses TRBV7-7 with TRBJ2-7, with 10 bases fitting TRBD1. With 5 bases clipped from V and 0 bases from J, the junction kept 10 bases outside the gene matches. Germline lookup yields CDR1 SSHAT and CDR2 FNYEAQ (reference sequence). The length of the CDR3 is 17 residues. Here the CDR3 reads CASSPSPGTGDSYEQYF. The CDR3 DNA reads TGTGCCAGCAGCCCTAGCCCCGGGACAGGGGACTCCTACGAGCAGTACTTC.

The chain combines TRBV2 with TRBJ1-5; D is ambiguous. Germline lookup yields CDR1 SNHLY and CDR2 FYNNEI. CDR3 length: 12 residues. Trimming left V 7 bases short and J 1 base short, with 5 bases between. This CDR3 reads CASTRSNQPQHF. The CDR3 DNA follows: TGTGCCAGCACCCGGAGCAATCAGCCCCAGCATTTT.